Below are 19 T cell receptor beta chains sequenced from a single sample in a study of blood T cell repertoires in COVID-19. Generated by immunoSEQ multiplex PCR, the TCRdb table keeps only in-frame clones and is missing some. Of approximately 170,000 clones in the sample, around three quarters were seen once. The sample taken for sequencing was PBMCs or T cells enriched from blood (not recorded which). Every receptor here comes from a woman between 70 and 85 years old in a cohort exposed to, infected with or recovered from COVID-19 (not recorded which).

The chain recombines TRBV6-1 with TRBJ1-5; a possible D gene is TRBD1 (6 bases). The CDR3 extends over 14 amino acids. Trimming took 6 bases from V and 5 from J, leaving 14 bases between them. Germline lookup yields CDR1 MNHNS and CDR2 SASEGT. Here the CDR3 DNA reads TGTGCCAGCAGACCTAACAGGGACCATCAGCCCCAGCATTTT. This sequence encodes CASRPNRDHQPQHF.

V and J are TRBV3-1 (or the pseudogene TRBV3-2) and TRBJ2-7; D unresolved. The V end was cut by 3 bases, the J end by 2 bases, with 8 bases between. Germline values: CDR1 LGHDT, CDR2 YNNKEL (reference sequence). CDR3 length: 13 residues. The CDR3 DNA sequence: TGTGCCAGCAGCCAGCTCCAGGCCTACGAGCAGTACTTC. Amino acids: CASSQLQAYEQYF.

This clone was picked up a small number of times. The CDR3: CASSGQVYEQYF. For the CDR3, the DNA is TGTGCCAGCAGTGGACAGGTCTACGAGCAGTACTTC. This sequence joins TRBV6-6 and TRBJ2-7; 7 bases agree with TRBD1. This CDR3 is 12 amino acids long. Germline values: CDR1 MNHNY, CDR2 SVGAGI (reference sequence). Germline trimming cut 5 bases from V and 3 bases from J; bases unmatched to any gene: 1.

The chain is built from TRBV5-4 and TRBJ1-1, with TRBD1 as a possible D gene (5 bases). This CDR3 spans 14 amino acids. CDR1 is SGHNT and CDR2 is YYREEE in the germline V gene (reference sequence). V lost 4 bases to trimming and J lost 4 bases, with 14 bases between them. The CDR3: CASSPRAGRTEAFF. DNA of the CDR3: TGTGCCAGCAGCCCCAGGGCAGGTCGCACTGAAGCTTTCTTT.

The genes are TRBV19 and TRBJ2-2; D unresolved. Trimming cost V 5 bases and J 0 bases, with 7 bases left between them. Germline CDR1 is LNHDA and CDR2 is SQIVND (reference sequence). The CDR3 length is 14 residues. The CDR3 here is CASSVAANTGELFF. The CDR3 DNA reads TGTGCCAGTAGTGTGGCAGCGAACACCGGGGAGCTGTTTTTT.

DNA of the CDR3: TGTGCCAGCTCACGGGACAGGGGCTCTGGAAACACCATATATTTT. Translating gives CASSRDRGSGNTIYF. V and J are TRBV18 and TRBJ1-3, with 10 bases fitting TRBD1. The junction had 0 bases not matched to a gene; V was cut back by 4 bases and J by 0 bases. This CDR3 has 15 residues. Germline V gives CDR1 KGHSH, CDR2 LQKENI.

The chain couples TRBV6-4 to TRBJ2-7, with D perhaps TRBD2 (6 bases). This CDR3 contains 16 residues. CDR1 MRHNA and CDR2 SNTAGT come from the germline V gene. Trimming left V 5 bases short and J 0 bases short, with 17 bases between. The CDR3 DNA follows: TGTGCCAGCAGTTCTACCTTAGCGGCTTACTCCTACGAGCAGTACTTC. Amino acids: CASSSTLAAYSYEQYF.

The V and J genes are TRBV7-2 and TRBJ2-4, with D hard to call. The V end was cut by 7 bases, the J end by 0 bases, with 13 bases between. The CDR3 is 15 residues long. The V gene's germline CDR1 is SGHTA and CDR2 FQGNSA. The CDR3, as DNA: TGTGCCAGCATGGAAGGAGTTCTAGCCAAAAACATTCAGTACTTC. The encoded protein is CASMEGVLAKNIQYF. Looking up the rest from reference TRBV7-2 and TRBJ2-4 gives the full variable domain: GAGVSQSPSNKVTEKGKDVELRCDPISGHTALYWYRQSLGQGLEFLIYFQGNSAPDKSGLPSDRFSAERTGGSVSTLTIQRTQQEDSAVYLCASMEGVLAKNIQYFGAGTRLSVL.

The chain combines TRBV2 with TRBJ1-4; D remains unclear. CDR1 is SNHLY, CDR2 FYNNEI, per germline. V was cut by 5 bases and J by 2 bases, with 9 bases left in between. The CDR3 contains 14 residues. The CDR3 DNA reads TGTGCCAGCAGTACCCGGAGCACTAATGAAAAACTGTTTTTT. The encoded protein is CASSTRSTNEKLFF.

This clone was observed a few times. This sequence joins TRBV2 and TRBJ2-1, with 14 nucleotides matching TRBD2. Germline V gene lookup returns CDR1 SNHLY and CDR2 FYNNEI. This CDR3 region has 18 residues. The J segment lost 9 bases and the V segment lost 5 bases, leaving 15 bases of the junction unmatched. CDR3 sequence reads: CASSQRDGRLAGGSEQFF. Written as DNA, the CDR3 is TGTGCCAGCAGTCAGAGAGATGGGAGACTAGCGGGAGGGAGTGAGCAGTTCTTC.

The rearrangement links TRBV6-1 to TRBJ2-7, with TRBD1 as a possible D gene (6 bases). The germline CDR1 and CDR2 sequences are MNHNS and SASEGT. V was pared by 2 bases and J by 2 bases, with 10 bases between. The CDR3 consists of 14 residues. CDR3 sequence reads: CASSETGITYEQYF. In DNA, the CDR3 is TGTGCCAGCAGTGAAACAGGGATTACCTACGAGCAGTACTTC.

This chain joins TRBV3-1 (or the pseudogene TRBV3-2) and TRBJ2-5; possible D gene TRBD1, 6 bases. Germline V gives CDR1 LGHDT, CDR2 YNNKEL (reference sequence). The CDR3 runs 14 residues. V lost 2 bases and J lost 4, with 11 bases in between. CDR3 in amino acids: CASSQSTGTETQYF. CDR3 nucleotide sequence: TGTGCCAGCAGCCAATCTACAGGGACAGAGACCCAGTACTTC.

The CDR3 protein is CASSLGQGWDQPQHF. The DNA for the CDR3 is TGTGCCAGCAGTTTGGGACAGGGGTGGGATCAGCCCCAGCATTTT. The chain joins TRBV28 to TRBJ1-5; 10 nucleotides align to TRBD1. V was clipped by 3 bases and J by 5 bases; unmatched bases: 4. CDR1 and CDR2 from the germline V gene are MDHEN and SYDVKM. The CDR3 contains 15 residues.

The J gene is TRBJ2-2, the V gene TRBV6-2 or TRBV6-3; TRBD1 aligns across 8 bases. Per germline, CDR1 MNHEY and CDR2 SVGEGT. Losses at the gene ends were 6 bases for V and 2 bases for J; bases not matched to a gene: 8. CDR3 length: 16 amino acids. CDR3 in amino acids: CASSNSRGPNTGELFF. The CDR3 DNA reads TGTGCCAGCAGCAATTCCAGGGGGCCTAACACCGGGGAGCTGTTTTTT.

The rearrangement joins TRBV7-9 to TRBJ2-6, with D maybe TRBD2 (5 bases). CDR1 and CDR2 (germline): SEHNR, FQNEAQ (reference sequence). Trimming shortened V by 3 bases and J by 4 bases, and 13 bases separated the two germline ends. The CDR3 sequence is 16 residues long. This CDR3 reads CASSLDFLRGANVLTF. CDR3 bases: TGTGCCAGCAGCTTGGACTTTTTGCGGGGGGCCAACGTCCTGACTTTC.

This clone was picked up one time. The CDR3 nucleotides are TGTGCCAGCAGTCGGGACTACGAGCAGTACTTC. Its protein product is CASSRDYEQYF. The V gene is TRBV11-3, the J gene TRBJ2-7, with a tentative D call TRBD2 (5 bases). CDR3 length: 11 amino acids. The V gene lost 6 bases and the J gene lost 3 bases, with 6 bases spanning the gap. Germline V gives CDR1 SGHNT, CDR2 YENEEA.

V usage is TRBV7-3 and J usage is TRBJ2-3, with D tentatively TRBD2 (5 bases). The germline V and J ends were trimmed by 5 bases and 4 bases, with 10 bases remaining between them. The CDR3 is 13 residues long. Germline CDR1 SGHTA, CDR2 FQGTGA. DNA of the CDR3: TGTGCCAGCAGCCTTTCCGGGGCAGATACGCAGTATTTT. It is translated as CASSLSGADTQYF.

The chain combines TRBV9 with TRBJ1-1, with unresolved D. This CDR3 is built from 13 residues. V lost 2 bases and J 5 bases, leaving 10 bases between the germline ends. From germline, CDR1 is SGDLS and CDR2 YYNGEE. DNA of the CDR3: TGTGCCAGCAGCGTGAGGGCGGGAACTGAAGCTTTCTTT. This translates into CASSVRAGTEAFF.

This sequence joins TRBV28 and TRBJ1-1; D perhaps matches TRBD1 (6 bases). V lost 3 bases and J 0 bases, leaving 11 bases between the germline ends. Germline V gene data show CDR1 as MDHEN and CDR2 as SYDVKM. This CDR3 region has 15 residues. CDR3 protein: CASSLGGTLNTEAFF. The CDR3 region has the DNA TGTGCCAGCAGTTTGGGGGGGACACTGAACACTGAAGCTTTCTTT.